This TCR beta chain appears in the sequencing data of a study of Ad26.COV2.S vaccination and SARS-CoV-2 variants. Here immunoSEQ multiplex PCR was the method, and the copy in TCRdb shows in-frame clones only, minus some. The sample consists of some 350,000 clones, 90% to 95% of them appearing once. Germline V gene data show CDR1 as SGDLS and CDR2 as YYNGEE. V trimming: 3 bases; J trimming: 2 bases; junction bases outside the gene matches: 8. The CDR3 extends over 15 amino acids. Sample: peripheral blood, taken after recovery from COVID-19. The sequence was obtained from a human donor who had recovered from COVID-19. V gene TRBV9 combines with J gene TRBJ2-7; 7 bases map to TRBD1. CDR3 bases: TGTGCCAGCAGCGGAGGGGACAGTGCTACCTACGAGCAGTACTTC. Amino acids: CASSGGDSATYEQYF.